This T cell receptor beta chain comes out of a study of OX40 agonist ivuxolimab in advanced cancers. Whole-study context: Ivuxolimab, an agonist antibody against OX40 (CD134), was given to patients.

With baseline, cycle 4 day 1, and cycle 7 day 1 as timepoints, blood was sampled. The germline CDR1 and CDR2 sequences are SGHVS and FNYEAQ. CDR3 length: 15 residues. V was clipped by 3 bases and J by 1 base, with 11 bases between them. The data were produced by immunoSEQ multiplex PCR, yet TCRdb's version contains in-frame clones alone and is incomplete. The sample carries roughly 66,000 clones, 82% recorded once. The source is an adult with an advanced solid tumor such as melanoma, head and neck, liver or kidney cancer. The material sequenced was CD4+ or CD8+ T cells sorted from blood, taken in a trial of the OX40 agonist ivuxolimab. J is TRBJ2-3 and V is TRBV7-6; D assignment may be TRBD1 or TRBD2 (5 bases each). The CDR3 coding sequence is TGTGCCAGCAGCTTTTTAACGGGACGCACAGATACGCAGTATTTT. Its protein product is CASSFLTGRTDTQYF.